In its sample, the clone carrying this T cell receptor beta chain was seen a few times. Its antigen is still unknown. Each case's diagnosis was confirmed by two pathologists on H&E. The CDR3 has 13 residues. These data come from a study of immune evolution from preneoplasia to lung adenocarcinoma. Study conclusions and caveats: Top clone share appeared to fall from AAH through AIS, MIA, adenocarcinoma. Clonality was highest in normal lung, lower in later-stage lesions apparently.

Sequencing used immunoSEQ multiplex PCR; TCRdb keeps in-frame clones, though not all of them. The sample lists about 3,600 clones; roughly 50% were seen once. Material: FFPE normal lung tissue adjacent to the tumor. The gene calls are TRBV21-1 and TRBJ2-7; the table's D call, TRBD1, was not checked against the DNA. TRBV21-1 is classified as a pseudogene. This TCR was sampled from a person in their fifties or sixties with lung adenocarcinoma. The CDR3: CASMGQGPYEQYF. The CDR3 DNA reads TGTGCCAGCATGGGACAGGGTCCCTACGAGCAGTACTTC.